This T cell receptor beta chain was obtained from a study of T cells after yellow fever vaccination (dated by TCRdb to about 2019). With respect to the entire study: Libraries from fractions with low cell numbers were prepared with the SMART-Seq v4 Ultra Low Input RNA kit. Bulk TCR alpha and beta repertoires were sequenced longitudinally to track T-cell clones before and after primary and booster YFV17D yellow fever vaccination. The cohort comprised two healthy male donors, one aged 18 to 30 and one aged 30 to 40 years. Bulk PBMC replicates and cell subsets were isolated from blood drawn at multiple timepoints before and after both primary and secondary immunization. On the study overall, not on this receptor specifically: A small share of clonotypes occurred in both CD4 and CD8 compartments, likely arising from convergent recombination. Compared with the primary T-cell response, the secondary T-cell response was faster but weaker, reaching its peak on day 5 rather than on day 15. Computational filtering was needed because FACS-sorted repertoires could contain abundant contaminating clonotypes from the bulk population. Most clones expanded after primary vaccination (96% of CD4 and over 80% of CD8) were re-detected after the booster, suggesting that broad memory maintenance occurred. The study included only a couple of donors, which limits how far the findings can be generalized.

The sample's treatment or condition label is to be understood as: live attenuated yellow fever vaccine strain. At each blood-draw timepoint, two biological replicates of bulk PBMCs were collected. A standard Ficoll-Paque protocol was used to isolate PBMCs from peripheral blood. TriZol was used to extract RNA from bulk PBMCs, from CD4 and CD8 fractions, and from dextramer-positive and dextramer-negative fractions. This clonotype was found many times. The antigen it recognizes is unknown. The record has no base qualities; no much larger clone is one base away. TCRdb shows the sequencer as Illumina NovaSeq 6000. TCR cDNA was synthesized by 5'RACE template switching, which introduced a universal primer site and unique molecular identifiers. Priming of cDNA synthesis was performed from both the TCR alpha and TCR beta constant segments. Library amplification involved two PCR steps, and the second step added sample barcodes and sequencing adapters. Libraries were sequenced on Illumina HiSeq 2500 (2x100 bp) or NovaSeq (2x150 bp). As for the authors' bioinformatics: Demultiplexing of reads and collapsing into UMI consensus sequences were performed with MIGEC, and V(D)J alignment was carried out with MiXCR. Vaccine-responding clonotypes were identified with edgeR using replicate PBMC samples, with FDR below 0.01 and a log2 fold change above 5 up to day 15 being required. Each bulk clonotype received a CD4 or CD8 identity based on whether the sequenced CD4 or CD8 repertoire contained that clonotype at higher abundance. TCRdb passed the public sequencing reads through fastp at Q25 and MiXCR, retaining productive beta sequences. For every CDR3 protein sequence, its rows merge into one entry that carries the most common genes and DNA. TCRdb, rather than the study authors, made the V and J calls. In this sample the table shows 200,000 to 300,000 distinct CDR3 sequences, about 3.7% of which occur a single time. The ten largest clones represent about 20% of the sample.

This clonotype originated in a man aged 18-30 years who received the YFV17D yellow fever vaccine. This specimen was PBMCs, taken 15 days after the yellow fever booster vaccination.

The DNA sequence follows: TGTGCCAGCCATTCCGGACAGGACCTCTATGGCTACACCTTC. This translates into CASHSGQDLYGYTF. The chain joins TRBV6-5 to TRBJ1-2, and TRBD1 matches 7 of the central bases. In the germline V gene, CDR1 corresponds to MNHEY and CDR2 to SVGAGI. V lost 8 bases and J lost 4 bases, and the count of bases not matched to a germline gene is 10. The CDR3, from cysteine to phenylalanine, totals 14 residues. Only the CDR3 region is kept as DNA, spanning 42 bases read in frame from base 1.